What follows are 11 T cell receptor beta chains derived from one specimen sequenced in a study of T cell repertoires in cytomegalovirus infection. These receptors' targets are unknown. Via MiXCR, TCRdb re-called the reads, giving one row per CDR3 protein. The sample contains about half a million distinct CDR3 sequences, roughly a third of which appear only once. Sequencing used cultured PBMCs, obtained from culture after CMV antigen stimulation. These receptors originate from a human donor in good health (CMV status not recorded). Some clones in this sample may be carry-over from other donors' samples.

This clonotype was seen only a few times. J is TRBJ2-5 and V is TRBV7-8, with TRBD2 matching over 14 bases. This CDR3 comprises 15 residues. Germline values: CDR1 SGHVS, CDR2 FQNEAQ. J gave up 4 bases and V 5 bases, and 3 bases lay outside the gene matches. The CDR3 coding sequence is TGTGCCAGCAGCGAGACTAGCGGGAGGGCAGAGACCCAGTACTTC. This codes for CASSETSGRAETQYF.

The gene calls are TRBV5-5 and TRBJ2-6; 11 bases fit TRBD1. Per the germline V gene, CDR1 is SGHKS and CDR2 is YYEKEE (reference sequence). CDR3 length: 19 amino acids. The V segment lost 2 bases and the J segment 0 bases; nucleotides outside the gene matches: 7. The CDR3 DNA follows: TGTGCCAGCAGCTTACAAGGACAGGGGGCTTCCTCTGGGGCCAACGTCCTGACTTTC. Its translation: CASSLQGQGASSGANVLTF.

This clonotype has a count of ten or more. J is TRBJ1-2 and V is TRBV7-2, with TRBD1 as a possible D gene (5 bases). With 5 bases removed from V and 5 bases from J, the gap between germline ends came to 18 bases. Germline CDR1 SGHTA, CDR2 FQGNSA. This CDR3 spans 15 amino acids. This CDR3 is CASSPSGTGRYGYTF. The DNA for the CDR3 is TGTGCCAGCAGCCCTTCCGGGACGGGTCGGTATGGCTACACCTTC.

In its sample, this clonotype was seen a few times. V and J are TRBV29-1 and TRBJ2-4; D is unclear. This CDR3 is built from 13 residues. The V gene's germline CDR1 is SQVTM and CDR2 ANQGSEA. The V and J ends lost 2 bases and 0 bases respectively, with 5 bases between them. The CDR3 sequence: CSVERTAKNIQYF. CDR3 sequence (DNA): TGCAGCGTTGAACGGACAGCCAAAAACATTCAGTACTTC.

This clonotype has more than one count but fewer than ten. The J gene is TRBJ1-1, the V gene TRBV7-6; a weak D match, TRBD1 (6 bases). Between the trimmed V and J ends, which lost 5 bases and 6 bases, there was a span of 19 bases. Germline V gene sequence: CDR1 SGHVS, CDR2 FNYEAQ. This CDR3 contains 15 residues. The CDR3 is CASSPLNGRGSEAFF. The CDR3 DNA is TGTGCCAGCAGCCCCCTAAATGGCAGGGGTTCTGAAGCTTTCTTT. Complete variable domain (other parts from reference TRBV7-6 and TRBJ1-1): GAGVSQSPRYKVTKRGQDVALRCDPISGHVSLYWYRQALGQGPEFLTYFNYEAQQDKSGLPNDRFSAERPEGSISTLTIQRTEQRDSAMYRCASSPLNGRGSEAFFGQGTRLTVV.

This clonotype came up many times. The genes are TRBV7-6 and TRBJ2-1; D gene ambiguous. The CDR3 is 18 amino acids. The germline V gene encodes CDR1 SGHVS and CDR2 FNYEAQ. V was clipped by 4 bases and J by 2 bases, with 21 bases between them. CDR3 in DNA: TGTGCCAGCAGCTCCCGAAGCGATAACGGTAGAACCTACAATGAGCAGTTCTTC. Its protein product is CASSSRSDNGRTYNEQFF.

This chain joins TRBV7-2 and TRBJ2-5, with TRBD2 identical over 8 bases. CDR3 length: 15 residues. V was pared by 2 bases and J by 8 bases, with 10 bases of the junction left unmatched. CDR1 and CDR2 (germline): SGHTA, FQGNSA. CDR3 residues: CASSLSAGGTGTQYF. The CDR3 DNA reads as TGTGCCAGCAGCTTATCGGCGGGAGGCACAGGTACCCAGTACTTC.

V gene TRBV12-3 or TRBV12-4 combines with J gene TRBJ2-6; 7 bases align to TRBD2. V lost 11 bases, J lost 1 base, and 5 bases stayed unmatched. The CDR3 is 14 residues long. The CDR3 region is CASGRLSGANVLTF. As DNA, the CDR3 is TGTGCCTCCGGGAGGCTTTCTGGGGCCAACGTCCTGACTTTC.

This clonotype was seen only a few times. V is TRBV7-8 and J is TRBJ2-7; 10 bases align to TRBD2. The CDR3 is made up of 16 amino acids. The V gene's germline CDR1 is SGHVS and CDR2 FQNEAQ. Trimming removed 0 bases from V and 3 bases from J; junction bases left unmatched: 5. CDR3 DNA: TGTGCCAGCAGCTTAGCCTCGCTAGCGGGGGTCTACGAGCAGTACTTC. This codes for CASSLASLAGVYEQYF.

The V and J genes are TRBV11-2 and TRBJ2-5; 7 bases align to TRBD2. The germline V gene has CDR1 SGHAT and CDR2 FQNNGV. The junction had 4 bases not matched to a gene; V was cut back by 4 bases and J by 5 bases. This CDR3 spans 13 amino acids. CDR3 sequence: CASSSFGGETQYF. The CDR3 nucleotides are TGTGCCAGCAGCTCGTTCGGGGGGGAGACCCAGTACTTC.

This clonotype was detected a few times. The V and J genes are TRBV7-6 and TRBJ2-1; D call uncertain. V was clipped by 2 bases and J by 0 bases, with 11 bases between them. The germline CDR1 and CDR2 sequences are SGHVS and FNYEAQ. This CDR3 has 16 residues. The DNA for the CDR3 is TGTGCCAGCAGCTTACTGACGGCTAGCTCCTACAATGAGCAGTTCTTC. Translated, it gives CASSLLTASSYNEQFF.